This T cell receptor beta chain was observed in a study of CD8+CD57+ T cells in acquired aplastic anemia. Genomic DNA, the template, was used for profiling of the TCR beta VDJ and CDR3. TCRdb redid the calling of the reads with MiXCR, one entry per CDR3 protein. Seen here are about 470,000 distinct CDR3 sequences, around 32% observed once, and the top ten hold 0.75% to 0.95%. Study observations and caveats: Statistical testing detected no significant gap in CD8+ Simpson's diversity between patients and controls.

This clonotype showed up just a few times. The antigen remains undetermined. This CDR3 spans 17 amino acids. CDR1 and CDR2 (germline): LNHDA, SQIVND (reference sequence). Trimming left V 1 base short and J 5 bases short, with 18 bases between. Those patients picked for sequencing had displayed CD8+CD57+ cell expansion on flow cytometry. The sequencing sample was made of sorted CD4+, CD8+, or CD8+CD57+ T cells (not recorded which) from PBMCs. The receptor's source is a human donor with aplastic anemia. The V call is TRBV19, the J call TRBJ1-5; D gene uncertain. The CDR3 here is CASSIGGAKSGHQPQHF. The CDR3 coding sequence is TGTGCCAGTAGTATAGGGGGAGCAAAAAGTGGGCATCAGCCCCAGCATTTT.